This T cell receptor beta chain appears in the sequencing data of a study of CXCR3-negative and CXCR3-positive naive CD8 T cells. Turning to the study itself: The libraries together contributed 140 million or so TRB reads, each supplying about 1.5 +/- 0.3 million.

Via 5' RACE with UMI labels, TRB cDNA libraries were prepared. TCRdb reprocessed the 5' RACE reads, keeping one entry per CDR3 protein, no DNA. The sample's table shows roughly 93,000 distinct CDR3 sequences. Germline CDR1 reads SGHRS; CDR2 reads YFSETQ. The CDR3 is 13 residues long. Whole-study findings and limits: CXCR3-expressing naive cells carried TRB CDR3s more hydrophobic than those of CXCR3-negative naive cells.

Remarks on this clonotype: Its target is not known.

The source of this sequence is a human donor in good health. Some clones in this sample may be carry-over from other donors' samples. The V gene is TRBV5-1, the J gene TRBJ2-5. Sequences were obtained from naive CXCR3+ CD8+ T cells from blood. Subset denoted: CD45RO-CCR7+CD27+CD95- naive CD8+ T cells expressing CXCR3 (TNR3+). CDR3 loop: CASRRSSSETQYF.